The rows below give T cell receptor beta chains drawn from one sample of a study of blood T cell repertoires in COVID-19. TCRdb's table, derived via immunoSEQ multiplex PCR, lists solely in-frame clones and lacks some. The sample includes 250,000 to 350,000 clones, approximately 81% of them seen just once. The specimen was PBMCs or T cells enriched from blood (not recorded which). The receptors stem from a woman in her fifties or sixties who had recovered from COVID-19. The CDR3 runs from the conserved cysteine through the conserved F or W. Fields, in order: CDR3 DNA, CDR3 protein, V gene, D gene, J gene, clone size. D genes are given only for firm matches. Clone size is given for some rows only: seen once, a few or many times, or a class if the clone is expanded.

TGTGCCAGCAGTGACCCCCGGGATCAGACAGATACGCAGTATTTT	CASSDPRDQTDTQYF	TRBV6-4	NA	TRBJ2-3	NA
TGTGCCAGCAGCCGAAGACTAGCGGGAGGGCTAAAGGCCTACAATGAGCAGTTCTTC	CASSRRLAGGLKAYNEQFF	TRBV5-6	TRBD2	TRBJ2-1	NA
TGTGCCACCAGCGGAACGGGTCTTCCCTACGAGCAGTACTTC	CATSGTGLPYEQYF	TRBV15	NA	TRBJ2-7	many
TGTGCCTGGAGGCCCTGGGGGGGAGATACGCAGTATTTT	CAWRPWGGDTQYF	TRBV30	TRBD2	TRBJ2-3	NA
TGTGCCGCCTGCCAGTCGCCCTCCTACAATGAGCAGTTCTTC	CAACQSPSYNEQFF	TRBV19	NA	TRBJ2-1	NA
TGTGCCAGTAGTATAGCCCTCCGTAGGGGGGGCGTAAGCTCCTACAATGAGCAGTTCTTC	CASSIALRRGGVSSYNEQFF	TRBV19	NA	TRBJ2-1	few
TGTGCCAGCAGCCCCGGTACCAGGACTAGCGGGGAGACCCAGTACTTC	CASSPGTRTSGETQYF	TRBV7-2	TRBD2	TRBJ2-5	NA
TGCGCCAGCAGCTTGGGTAACTCCTACAATGAGCAGTTCTTC	CASSLGNSYNEQFF	TRBV5-1	NA	TRBJ2-1	NA
TGCGCCAGCAGCCAAGGTTCTGTCGACACTGAAGCTTTCTTT	CASSQGSVDTEAFF	TRBV4-1	NA	TRBJ1-1	NA
TGTGCCAGCAGCTCGCCCGGGACTATGAATAACAATGAGCAGTTCTTC	CASSSPGTMNNNEQFF	TRBV11-2	TRBD2	TRBJ2-1	NA
TGTGCCAGTAGTAACAGGGTCAGCTACGAGCAGTACTTC	CASSNRVSYEQYF	TRBV19	NA	TRBJ2-7	NA
TGTGCCAGCAGTTTAGTGGGAGATCACTATGGCTACACCTTC	CASSLVGDHYGYTF	TRBV28	NA	TRBJ1-2	few
TGTGCCTGGACAGCGTCCTCTGAGACCCAGTACTTC	CAWTASSETQYF	TRBV30	NA	TRBJ2-5	NA
TGTGCCAGCAGCTTAGGACAGGGGATTTATGGCTACACCTTC	CASSLGQGIYGYTF	TRBV5-6	TRBD1	TRBJ1-2	NA
TGCGCCAGCAGGAGGCGGTCGGGCACCGGGGAGCTGTTTTTT	CASRRRSGTGELFF	TRBV10-1	NA	TRBJ2-2	NA
TGTGCCAGCAGTTATGGCGGGAGGGCCAAGGAGACCCAGTACTTC	CASSYGGRAKETQYF	TRBV6-5	TRBD2	TRBJ2-5	NA
TGTGCCAGTAGTATAGTTCAGGCCGTAGGTTCACCCCTCCACTTT	CASSIVQAVGSPLHF	TRBV19	NA	TRBJ1-6	NA
TGTGCCAGCTCACCATTCGGGCGGCTTAGCGGAAGCACAGATACGCAGTATTTT	CASSPFGRLSGSTDTQYF	TRBV18	NA	TRBJ2-3	once
TGCAGTGCCCTGGACACCGGCGAGCAGTACTTC	CSALDTGEQYF	TRBV20-1	NA	TRBJ2-7	NA
TGTGCCACGAGGGCACTAGCGGGGACCTACGAGCAGTACTTC	CATRALAGTYEQYF	TRBV19	TRBD2	TRBJ2-7	NA
TGCGCCAGCAGCTATCAGTTATTTACCCGGGGGGGAAGCACAGATACGCAGTATTTT	CASSYQLFTRGGSTDTQYF	TRBV5-1	TRBD2	TRBJ2-3	once
TGTGCCACCAGTGATGTGGGACAGGAAGAGTTATATTTT	CATSDVGQEELYF	TRBV24-1	TRBD1	TRBJ1-3	NA
TGTGCCAGCAGCTTAGGACTAGCGGCCTCCACCGGGGAGCTGTTTTTT	CASSLGLAASTGELFF	TRBV7-3	TRBD2	TRBJ2-2	many
TGTGCCAGCAGTTACGCGGGACGGCCCCTAGGGACTGAAGCTTTCTTT	CASSYAGRPLGTEAFF	TRBV6-2/TRBV6-3	NA	TRBJ1-1	NA
TGTGCCTGGGCTCCCTTTCCGAGCAATCAGCCCCAGCATTTT	CAWAPFPSNQPQHF	TRBV30	NA	TRBJ1-5	NA
TGTGCCTGGAACCGGGGGACCAACACCGGGGAGCTGTTTTTT	CAWNRGTNTGELFF	TRBV30	NA	TRBJ2-2	NA
TGCAGCGTTGAAGGGCGGGGGGGCCGTTTTGAGACCCAGTACTTC	CSVEGRGGRFETQYF	TRBV29-1	TRBD2	TRBJ2-5	NA
TGCGCCAGCAGCTTGGGCTTGAGTTCCTACGAGCAGTACTTC	CASSLGLSSYEQYF	TRBV5-1	NA	TRBJ2-7	NA
TGTGCCAGCAGTCCTAGACAGGGGAATTCACCCCTCCACTTT	CASSPRQGNSPLHF	TRBV27	TRBD1	TRBJ1-6	few
TGTGCCTGGAGTGCTAGGGGTAATAGCAATCAGCCCCAGCATTTT	CAWSARGNSNQPQHF	TRBV30	NA	TRBJ1-5	NA
TGTGCCAGCAGCTTACGGGGGAACACCGGGGAGCTGTTTTTT	CASSLRGNTGELFF	TRBV7-3	NA	TRBJ2-2	NA
TGTGCCTGGAGTGAGCAGGACAATGAGCAGTTCTTC	CAWSEQDNEQFF	TRBV30	NA	TRBJ2-1	NA
TGTGCCTGGTCACTAGTTAAGGAGCAGTTCTTC	CAWSLVKEQFF	TRBV30	NA	TRBJ2-1	few
TGTGCCAGCAGCTTTACTAGCGGGTACACCGGGGAGCTGTTTTTT	CASSFTSGYTGELFF	TRBV7-8	TRBD2	TRBJ2-2	NA
TGTGCCAGCAGGCGGGAGGAGCGGGACGAGGGGAATGAGCAGTTCTTC	CASRREERDEGNEQFF	TRBV3-1/TRBV3-2	TRBD2	TRBJ2-1	NA
TGCGCCAGCAGCTCAGGACTAGCGGGAGTTTGGGAGACCCAGTACTTC	CASSSGLAGVWETQYF	TRBV5-1	TRBD2	TRBJ2-5	NA
TGCGCCAGCAGCCAGTGGACTAGCGGGGATGAGCAGTTCTTC	CASSQWTSGDEQFF	TRBV4-1	TRBD2	TRBJ2-1	NA
TGTGCCAGCAGCCGAGCCGGGACAGGGGGTGAGCAGTTCTTC	CASSRAGTGGEQFF	TRBV11-1	TRBD1	TRBJ2-1	NA
TGTGCCGCCCGGACAGGGGGAAACACCATATATTTT	CAARTGGNTIYF	TRBV19	TRBD1	TRBJ1-3	NA
TGTGCCAGCAGTCTAGCGGGGGCCGCGAGGAATGAGCAGTTCTTC	CASSLAGAARNEQFF	TRBV2	TRBD2	TRBJ2-1	NA
TGTGCCAGCAGCCGGGACAGGGGGGGGGAAGCTTTCTTT	CASSRDRGGEAFF	TRBV7-2	TRBD1	TRBJ1-1	NA
TGTGCCAGCAGCTTAGACGGCTATAATTCACCCCTCCACTTT	CASSLDGYNSPLHF	TRBV7-2	NA	TRBJ1-6	NA
TGTGCCAGCCGAGGCGCCCGGGGTTCTAATTCACCCCTCCACTTT	CASRGARGSNSPLHF	TRBV28	NA	TRBJ1-6	once
TGTGCCAGCAGTCGCCGACAGAGAACGAACACTGAAGCTTTCTTT	CASSRRQRTNTEAFF	TRBV6-5	NA	TRBJ1-1	NA
TGTGCCAGCAGCTCCCAGGGAGGGGTCTATGGCTACACCTTC	CASSSQGGVYGYTF	TRBV9	NA	TRBJ1-2	NA
TGTGCCAGCAGTGGCGACAATCAGCCCCAGCATTTT	CASSGDNQPQHF	TRBV2	NA	TRBJ1-5	NA
TGTGCCAGCAGCTTAGCGCAGGGAATGAATGAAAAACTGTTTTTT	CASSLAQGMNEKLFF	TRBV7-9	NA	TRBJ1-4	NA
TGCAGCGTTGGACAGGGGGTCTACGAGCAGTACTTC	CSVGQGVYEQYF	TRBV29-1	TRBD1	TRBJ2-7	NA
TGCGCCAGCAGCTTGAGCAGGGGAGTAGGAATGAACACTGAAGCTTTCTTT	CASSLSRGVGMNTEAFF	TRBV5-1	NA	TRBJ1-1	NA
TGTGCCAGCAGCTTAGCGCCGAACACTGAAGCTTTCTTT	CASSLAPNTEAFF	TRBV7-3	NA	TRBJ1-1	NA